This T cell receptor beta chain was recorded in a study of blood T cell repertoires in COVID-19. Background on the study: Researchers got acute and convalescent COVID-19 samples from the United States, Italy and Spain.

Clones were sequenced by immunoSEQ multiplex PCR, and TCRdb holds only the in-frame ones, with some missing. The table includes roughly 200,000 clones, around 80% detected once. This CDR3 is 17 amino acids long. V shed 2 bases and J 1 base; nucleotides not matched to a gene: 6. The germline V gene has CDR1 SGHKS and CDR2 YYEKEE (reference sequence). V usage is TRBV5-5 and J usage is TRBJ1-1, with TRBD1 matching over 12 bases. Material for sequencing was peripheral blood. The clonotype comes from a man in his forties or fifties with active or convalescent COVID-19. This chain's CDR3 is CASSFHGTGGRNTEAFF. DNA for the CDR3: TGTGCCAGCAGCTTTCACGGGACAGGGGGCCGGAACACTGAAGCTTTCTTT. The entire variable domain, with the rest obtained from reference TRBV5-5 and TRBJ1-1, is as follows: DAGVTQSPTHLIKTRGQQVTLRCSPISGHKSVSWYQQVLGQGPQFIFQYYEKEERGRGNFPDRFSARQFPNYSSELNVNALLLGDSALYLCASSFHGTGGRNTEAFFGQGTRLTVV.